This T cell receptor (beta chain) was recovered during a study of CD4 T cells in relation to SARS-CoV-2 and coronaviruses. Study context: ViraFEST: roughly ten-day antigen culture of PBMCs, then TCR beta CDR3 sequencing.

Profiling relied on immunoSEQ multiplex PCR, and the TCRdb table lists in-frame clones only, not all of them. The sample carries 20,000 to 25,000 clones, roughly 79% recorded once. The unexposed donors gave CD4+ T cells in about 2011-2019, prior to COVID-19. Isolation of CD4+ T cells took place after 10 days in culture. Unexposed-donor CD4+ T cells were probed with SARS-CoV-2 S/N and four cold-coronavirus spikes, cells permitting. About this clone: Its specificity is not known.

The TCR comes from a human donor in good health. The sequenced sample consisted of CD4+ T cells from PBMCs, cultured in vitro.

This chain's CDR3 is CASSSTDIQYF. The CDR3 bases are TGTGCCAGCAGTTCGACGGACATTCAGTACTTC. V usage is TRBV28 and J usage is TRBJ2-4, with D unclear. The CDR3 runs 11 residues. Trimming pared 4 bases from V and 8 bases from J, leaving 6 bases between. Germline V gene sequence: CDR1 MDHEN, CDR2 SYDVKM.